This T cell receptor (beta chain) was observed in a study of T cell repertoires in cytomegalovirus infection. The wider study: HLA-B-restricted CMV epitopes that are well studied were used alongside recently identified HLA-C-restricted ones. Through public TCR beta signatures, both CMV infection and matching HLA type were indicated.

TCRdb used MiXCR to reprocess the reads, holding one entry per CDR3 protein. The sample lists hundreds of thousands of distinct CDR3 sequences; roughly a third were seen once. Study-wide findings and caveats: Carriers of CMV and the relevant HLA type were discriminated by public TCR beta frequency. Within the response measured ex vivo, HLA-C-restricted CMV-specific TCR beta clonotypes were dominant.

About this clonotype: Antigen unknown.

This receptor was identified in a human donor in good health (CMV status not recorded). Some clones in this sample may be carry-over from other donors' samples. The sequencing used cultured PBMCs, collected from culture after CMV antigen stimulation.

The CDR3 bases are TGTGCCAGCAGCTTATCAGGGACCCACGATACGCAGTATTTT. It encodes CASSLSGTHDTQYF. The chain links TRBV7-2 to TRBJ2-3; D possibly uses TRBD1 or TRBD2 (5 bases each). Trimming pared 2 bases from V and 6 bases from J, leaving 12 bases between. The germline V gene has CDR1 SGHTA and CDR2 FQGNSA. The CDR3 is made up of 14 amino acids.